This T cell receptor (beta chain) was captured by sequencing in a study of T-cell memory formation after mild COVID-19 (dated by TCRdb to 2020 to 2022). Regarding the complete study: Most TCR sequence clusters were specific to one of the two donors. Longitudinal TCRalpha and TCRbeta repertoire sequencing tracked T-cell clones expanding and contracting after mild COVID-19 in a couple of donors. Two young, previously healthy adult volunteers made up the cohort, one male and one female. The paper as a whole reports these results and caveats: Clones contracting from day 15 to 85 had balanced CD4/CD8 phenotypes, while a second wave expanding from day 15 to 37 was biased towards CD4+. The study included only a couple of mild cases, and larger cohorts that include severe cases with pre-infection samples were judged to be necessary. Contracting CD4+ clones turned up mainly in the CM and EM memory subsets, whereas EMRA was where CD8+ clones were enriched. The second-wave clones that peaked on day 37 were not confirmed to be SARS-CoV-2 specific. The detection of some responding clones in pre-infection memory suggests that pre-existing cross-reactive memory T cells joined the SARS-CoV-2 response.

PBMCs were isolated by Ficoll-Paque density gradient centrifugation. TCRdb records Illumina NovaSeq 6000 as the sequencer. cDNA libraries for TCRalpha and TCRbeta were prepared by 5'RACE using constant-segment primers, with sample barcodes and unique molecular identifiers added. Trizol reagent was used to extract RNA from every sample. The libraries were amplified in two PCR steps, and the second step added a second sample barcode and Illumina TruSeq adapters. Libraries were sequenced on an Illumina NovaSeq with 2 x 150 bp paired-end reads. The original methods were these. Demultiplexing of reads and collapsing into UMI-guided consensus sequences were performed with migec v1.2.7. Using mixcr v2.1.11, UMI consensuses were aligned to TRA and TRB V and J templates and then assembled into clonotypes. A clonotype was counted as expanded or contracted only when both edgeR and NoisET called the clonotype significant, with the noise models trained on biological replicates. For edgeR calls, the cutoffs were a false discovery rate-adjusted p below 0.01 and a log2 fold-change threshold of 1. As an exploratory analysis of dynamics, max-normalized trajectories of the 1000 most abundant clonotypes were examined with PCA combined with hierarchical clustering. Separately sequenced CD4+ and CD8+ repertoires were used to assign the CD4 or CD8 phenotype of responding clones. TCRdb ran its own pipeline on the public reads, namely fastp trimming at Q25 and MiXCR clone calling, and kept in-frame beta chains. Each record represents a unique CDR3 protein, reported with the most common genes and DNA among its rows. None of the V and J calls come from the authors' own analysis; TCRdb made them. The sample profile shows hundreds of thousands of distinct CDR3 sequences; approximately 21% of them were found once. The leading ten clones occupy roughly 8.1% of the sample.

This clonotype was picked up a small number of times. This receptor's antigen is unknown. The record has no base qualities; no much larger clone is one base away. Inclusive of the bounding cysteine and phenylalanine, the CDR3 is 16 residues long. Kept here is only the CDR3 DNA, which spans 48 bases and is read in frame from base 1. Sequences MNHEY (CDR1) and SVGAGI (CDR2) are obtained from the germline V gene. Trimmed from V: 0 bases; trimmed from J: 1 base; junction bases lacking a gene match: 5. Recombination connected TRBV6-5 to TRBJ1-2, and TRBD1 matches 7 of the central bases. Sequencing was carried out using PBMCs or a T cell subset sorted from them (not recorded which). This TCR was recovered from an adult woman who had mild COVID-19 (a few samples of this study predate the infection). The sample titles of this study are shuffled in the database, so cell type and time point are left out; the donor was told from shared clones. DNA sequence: TGTGCCAGCAGTTACTCGGGGAGGGGGCTTAACTATGGCTACACCTTC. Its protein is CASSYSGRGLNYGYTF.